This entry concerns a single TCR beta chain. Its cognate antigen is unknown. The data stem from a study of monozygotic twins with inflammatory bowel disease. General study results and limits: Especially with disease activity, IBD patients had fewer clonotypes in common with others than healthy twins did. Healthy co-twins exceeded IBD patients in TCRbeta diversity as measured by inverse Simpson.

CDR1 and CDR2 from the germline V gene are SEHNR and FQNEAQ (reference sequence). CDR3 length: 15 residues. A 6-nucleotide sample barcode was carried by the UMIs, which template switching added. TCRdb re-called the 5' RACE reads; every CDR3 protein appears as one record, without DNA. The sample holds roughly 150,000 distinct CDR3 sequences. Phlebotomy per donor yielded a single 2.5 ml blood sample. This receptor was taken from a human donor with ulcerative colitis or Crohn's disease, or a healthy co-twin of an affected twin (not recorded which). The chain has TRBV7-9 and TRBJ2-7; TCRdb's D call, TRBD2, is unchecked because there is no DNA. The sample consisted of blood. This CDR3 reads CASSLLLAGRWEQYF.